The clone carrying this T cell receptor beta chain was recorded a few times. Antigen unknown. TCRdb keeps only in-frame clones here, not all; method: immunoSEQ multiplex PCR. The sample gives 100,000 to 150,000 clones, about 86% of which show up once; approximately 12% is in the top ten. Deletions cut 3 bases from V and 5 bases from J, with 11 bases between. The germline gives CDR1 SGHRS, CDR2 YFSETQ. This CDR3 region has 13 residues. This entry is derived from a study of T cell responses to AZD1222 COVID-19 vaccine. Overall study: Samples with a second dose at about 4 or about 12 weeks were pooled together.

Study-wide findings and caveats: Clonal diversity may have been underestimated, and the donors were mostly white British, with more females than males. Spike-specific TCR breadth and depth were elevated following two AZD1222 doses.

The chain is built from TRBV5-1 and TRBJ1-1; D possibly corresponds to TRBD1 (6 bases). Sample: peripheral blood, taken on day 0 of AZD1222 vaccination. This TCR was recovered from an adult in good health. The CDR3 sequence is CASSWARGTEAFF. Here the CDR3 DNA reads TGCGCCAGCAGCTGGGCCAGGGGAACTGAAGCTTTCTTT.